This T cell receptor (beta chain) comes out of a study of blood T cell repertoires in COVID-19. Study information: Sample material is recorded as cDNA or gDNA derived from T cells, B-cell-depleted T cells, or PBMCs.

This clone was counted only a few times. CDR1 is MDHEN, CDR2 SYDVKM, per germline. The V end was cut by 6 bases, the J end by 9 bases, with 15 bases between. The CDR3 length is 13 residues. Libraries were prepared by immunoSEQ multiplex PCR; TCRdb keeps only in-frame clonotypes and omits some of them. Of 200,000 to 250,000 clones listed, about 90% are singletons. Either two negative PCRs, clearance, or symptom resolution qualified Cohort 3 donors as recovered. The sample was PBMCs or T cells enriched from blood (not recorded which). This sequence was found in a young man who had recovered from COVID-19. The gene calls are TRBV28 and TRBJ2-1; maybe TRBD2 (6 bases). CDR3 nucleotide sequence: TGTGCCAGCAGACCGACTAGTTTGGTTGAGCAGTTCTTC. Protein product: CASRPTSLVEQFF. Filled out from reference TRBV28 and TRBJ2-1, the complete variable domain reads DVKVTQSSRYLVKRTGEKVFLECVQDMDHENMFWYRQDPGLGLRLIYFSYDVKMKEKGDIPEGYSVSREKKERFSLILESASTNQTSMYLCASRPTSLVEQFFGPGTRLTVL.